The T cell receptor beta chain described here comes from a study of a mutant IDH1 vaccine in newly diagnosed glioma. Study context: Vaccines began 4-6 weeks after radiotherapy alone, or with temozolomide cycles.

With respect to this clone: Its matching antigen is unknown.

The data were produced by immunoSEQ multiplex PCR, yet TCRdb's version contains in-frame clones alone and is incomplete. Of 35,000 or so clones in the sample, under 90% were seen once. The V end was cut by 3 bases, the J end by 6 bases, with 7 bases between. The CDR3 totals 12 residues. In germline, CDR1 is LGHNA, CDR2 YNFKEQ. As to time point: week 11, during vaccination. Alongside topical imiquimod, each dose of vaccine comprised 300 ug of mutant IDH1 20-mer peptide. This receptor was taken from a woman in her 30s with glioma. Some clones in this sample may be carry-over from other donors' samples. This material consisted of peripheral blood mononuclear cells (PBMCs), taken from a glioma patient whose treatment included an IDH1 peptide vaccine. The chain links TRBV4-2 to TRBJ2-3; D remains ambiguous. The CDR3, as DNA: TGTGCCAGCAGCCAGACCGACGATACGCAGTATTTT. Its protein is CASSQTDDTQYF.